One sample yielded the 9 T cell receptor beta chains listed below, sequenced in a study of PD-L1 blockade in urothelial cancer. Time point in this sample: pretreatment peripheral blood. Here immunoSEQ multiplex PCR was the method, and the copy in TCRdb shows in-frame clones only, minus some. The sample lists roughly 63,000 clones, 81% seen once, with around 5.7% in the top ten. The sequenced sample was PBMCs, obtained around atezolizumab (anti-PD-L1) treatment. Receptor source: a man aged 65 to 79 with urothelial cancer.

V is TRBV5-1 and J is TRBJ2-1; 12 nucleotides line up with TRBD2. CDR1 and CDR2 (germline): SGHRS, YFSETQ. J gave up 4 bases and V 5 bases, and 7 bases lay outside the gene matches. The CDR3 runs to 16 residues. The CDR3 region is CASRTSGGHSYNEQFF. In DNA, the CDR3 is TGCGCCAGCAGGACTAGCGGGGGCCACTCATACAATGAGCAGTTCTTC.

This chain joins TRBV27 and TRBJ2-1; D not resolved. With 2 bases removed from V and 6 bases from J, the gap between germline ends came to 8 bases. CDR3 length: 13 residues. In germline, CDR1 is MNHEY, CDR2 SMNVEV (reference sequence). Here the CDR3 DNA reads TGTGCCAGCAGTTTAATGGGCTCCAATGAGCAGTTCTTC. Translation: CASSLMGSNEQFF.

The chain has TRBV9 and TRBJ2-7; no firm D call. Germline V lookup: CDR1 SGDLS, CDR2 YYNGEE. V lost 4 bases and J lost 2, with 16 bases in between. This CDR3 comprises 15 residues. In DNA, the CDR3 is TGTGCCAGCAGCCCCTTTGTTGAGGTCGCCTACGAGCAGTACTTC. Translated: CASSPFVEVAYEQYF.

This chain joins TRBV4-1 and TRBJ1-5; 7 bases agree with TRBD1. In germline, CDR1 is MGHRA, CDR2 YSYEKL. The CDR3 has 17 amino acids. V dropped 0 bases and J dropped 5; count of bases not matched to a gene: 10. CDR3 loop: CASSQEISGGRHQPQHF. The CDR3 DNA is TGCGCCAGCAGCCAAGAAATTTCAGGGGGAAGACATCAGCCCCAGCATTTT.

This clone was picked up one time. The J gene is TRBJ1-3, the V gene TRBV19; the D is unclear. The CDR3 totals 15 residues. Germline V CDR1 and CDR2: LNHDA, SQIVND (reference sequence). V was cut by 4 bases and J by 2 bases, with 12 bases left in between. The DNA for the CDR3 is TGTGCCAGTAGTACGTGGGAGGAGACTGGAAACACCATATATTTT. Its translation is CASSTWEETGNTIYF.

CDR3 sequence reads: CASSSDILGGGYTF. The DNA of the CDR3 is TGTGCCAGCAGCTCGGACATCCTGGGAGGTGGCTACACCTTC. The chain recombines TRBV7-9 with TRBJ1-2, with TRBD1 as a possible D gene (5 bases). The germline V gene has CDR1 SEHNR and CDR2 FQNEAQ (reference sequence). V was pared by 4 bases and J by 7 bases, with 16 bases between. CDR3 length equals 14 residues.

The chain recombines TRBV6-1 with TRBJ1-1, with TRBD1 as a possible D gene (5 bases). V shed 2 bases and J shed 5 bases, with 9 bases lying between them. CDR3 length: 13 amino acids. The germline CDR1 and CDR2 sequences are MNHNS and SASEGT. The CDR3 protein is CASSEQGRTEAFF. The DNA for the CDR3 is TGTGCCAGCAGTGAACAGGGTAGGACTGAAGCTTTCTTT.

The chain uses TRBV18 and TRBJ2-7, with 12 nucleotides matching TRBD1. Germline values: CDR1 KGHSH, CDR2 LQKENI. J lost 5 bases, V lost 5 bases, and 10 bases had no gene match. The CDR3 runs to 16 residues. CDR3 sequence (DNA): TGTGCCAGCTCAGCCTCGGGACAGGGGGCCAACAACGAGCAGTACTTC. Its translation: CASSASGQGANNEQYF.

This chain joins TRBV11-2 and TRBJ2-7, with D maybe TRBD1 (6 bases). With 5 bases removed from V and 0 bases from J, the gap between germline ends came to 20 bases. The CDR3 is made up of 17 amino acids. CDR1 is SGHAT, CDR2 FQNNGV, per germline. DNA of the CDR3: TGTGCCAGCAGCCCCGCGGGTCGACAGGCGTTCTCCTACGAGCAGTACTTC. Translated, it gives CASSPAGRQAFSYEQYF.